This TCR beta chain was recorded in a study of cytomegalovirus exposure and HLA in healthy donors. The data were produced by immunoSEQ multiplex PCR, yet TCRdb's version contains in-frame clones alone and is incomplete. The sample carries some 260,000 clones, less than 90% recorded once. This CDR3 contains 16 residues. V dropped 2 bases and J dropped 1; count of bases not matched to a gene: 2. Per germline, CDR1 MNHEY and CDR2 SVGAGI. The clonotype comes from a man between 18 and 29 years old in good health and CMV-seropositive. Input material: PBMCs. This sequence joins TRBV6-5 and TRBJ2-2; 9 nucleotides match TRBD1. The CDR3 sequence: CASSYPTGGNTGELFF. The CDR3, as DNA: TGTGCCAGCAGTTACCCGACAGGGGGGAACACCGGGGAGCTGTTTTTT.